These 19 T cell receptor beta chains share one sample of origin, sequenced in a study of radiotherapy plus CTLA-4 blockade in lung cancer. Data came from immunoSEQ multiplex PCR; TCRdb stores just in-frame clones and leaves some out. Among more than 90,000 clones listed, about 90% were seen once. The sample in question was peripheral blood, obtained from a patient treated with radiotherapy plus ipilimumab. The receptor source for this set is a human donor with non-small cell lung cancer that progressed on radiotherapy plus ipilimumab.

J is TRBJ2-1 and V is TRBV5-8; TRBD1 aligns across 8 bases. The CDR3 consists of 17 residues. After removal of 0 bases from V and 8 bases from J, the junction contained 13 bases not matched to a gene. CDR1 is SGHTS, CDR2 YDEGEE, per germline. The CDR3 DNA follows: TGTGCCAGCAGCTTGGATCGCGGTCAGGGGGCGGCGGATGAGCAGTTCTTC. This encodes CASSLDRGQGAADEQFF.

This clone came up once. The J gene is TRBJ2-2, the V gene TRBV9; D perhaps matches TRBD2 (6 bases). Per germline, CDR1 SGDLS and CDR2 YYNGEE. Trimming took off 0 bases at V and 8 bases at J, with 11 bases between the two ends. The CDR3 runs to 14 residues. CDR3 sequence: CASSVGGIAGELFF. In DNA, the CDR3 is TGTGCCAGCAGCGTAGGCGGGATAGCGGGGGAGCTGTTTTTT.

V gene TRBV9 combines with J gene TRBJ1-4; D gene uncertain. V was clipped by 4 bases and J by 8 bases, with 15 bases between them. The germline CDR1 and CDR2 sequences are SGDLS and YYNGEE. This CDR3 spans 14 amino acids. The CDR3 coding sequence is TGTGCCAGCAGCCCGGACCTTAATCAGGAAAAACTGTTTTTT. Its translation is CASSPDLNQEKLFF.

The gene calls are TRBV2 and TRBJ2-2, with 11 bases lining up with TRBD1. Germline values: CDR1 SNHLY, CDR2 FYNNEI. There are 16 residues in the CDR3. J was trimmed by 4 bases and V by 6 bases; bases with no gene match: 7. CDR3 region: CASSTRGTGGTGELFF. The CDR3 DNA is TGTGCCAGCAGCACCAGGGGGACAGGGGGCACCGGGGAGCTGTTTTTT.

This sequence joins TRBV6-5 and TRBJ1-2, with a weak D call TRBD1 (6 bases). The CDR3 sequence is 15 residues long. Germline V gene lookup returns CDR1 MNHEY and CDR2 SVGAGI. With 0 bases removed from V and 0 bases from J, the gap between germline ends came to 8 bases. The CDR3 spells CASSYSRGSNYGYTF. The CDR3 bases are TGTGCCAGCAGTTACTCGAGGGGGTCTAACTATGGCTACACCTTC.

V gene TRBV7-9 combines with J gene TRBJ2-7; 10 nucleotides match TRBD2. This CDR3 is built from 15 residues. V was pared by 5 bases and J by 4 bases, with 8 bases of the junction left unmatched. CDR1 and CDR2 (germline): SEHNR, FQNEAQ (reference sequence). Here the CDR3 DNA reads TGTGCCAGCAGCCCCGGGACTAGCGATCATTACGAGCAGTACTTC. Protein product: CASSPGTSDHYEQYF.

This sequence joins TRBV7-9 and TRBJ1-3; D may be TRBD1 (6 bases). Germline loops: CDR1 SEHNR, CDR2 FQNEAQ (reference sequence). The ends were cut back, 3 bases at V and 0 bases at J, with 9 bases in the middle. The CDR3 totals 15 residues. In nucleotides, the CDR3 is TGTGCCAGCAGCTTCCAGGACAGCTCTGGAAACACCATATATTTT. Its protein product is CASSFQDSSGNTIYF.

This chain connects TRBV9 to TRBJ2-7; D remains unclear. V dropped 4 bases and J dropped 7 bases, with 21 bases sitting between them. CDR1 and CDR2 from the germline V gene are SGDLS and YYNGEE. The CDR3 loop spans 15 amino acids. CDR3 in amino acids: CASSPQPRSLGEQYF. The CDR3 region has the DNA TGTGCCAGCAGCCCCCAGCCTCGGTCCCTCGGGGAGCAGTACTTC.

This clone was counted a single time. The chain combines TRBV15 with TRBJ1-1, with D unresolved. Trimming cost V 0 bases and J 10 bases, with 12 bases left between them. The CDR3 sequence is 13 residues long. Germline V gene lookup returns CDR1 LNHNV and CDR2 YYDKDF (reference sequence). The DNA of the CDR3 is TGTGCCACCAGCAGAGATATGGGGAGAGGAGCTTTCTTT. Its protein is CATSRDMGRGAFF.

The V gene is TRBV5-1, the J gene TRBJ2-4, with D perhaps TRBD2 (6 bases). The CDR3 consists of 17 residues. Germline V CDR1 and CDR2: SGHRS, YFSETQ. V shed 6 bases and J shed 9 bases, with 28 bases lying between them. For the CDR3, the DNA is TGCGCCAGCACCCCCGGCGGGACCAGCCCTACCACGGCCATTCAGTACTTC. Translated, it gives CASTPGGTSPTTAIQYF.

This chain joins TRBV9 and TRBJ2-7; D is possibly TRBD1 or TRBD2 (5 bases each). This CDR3 has 14 residues. Germline CDR1 SGDLS, CDR2 YYNGEE. V lost 0 bases and J 1 base, leaving 8 bases between the germline ends. CDR3 loop: CASSVGGESYEQYF. The CDR3 DNA follows: TGTGCCAGCAGCGTAGGAGGGGAATCCTACGAGCAGTACTTC. Looking up the rest from reference TRBV9 and TRBJ2-7 gives the full variable domain: DSGVTQTPKHLITATGQRVTLRCSPRSGDLSVYWYQQSLDQGLQFLIQYYNGEERAKGNILERFSAQQFPDLHSELNLSSLELGDSALYFCASSVGGESYEQYFGPGTRLTVT.

The rearrangement uses TRBV21-1 and TRBJ2-2; the table's D call of TRBD2 was not tested on the DNA. TRBV21-1 counts as a pseudogene. CDR3 length: 16 residues. The CDR3 nucleotides read TGTGCCAGCAGCAATTGTGCACTAGCGGGGACCGGGGAGCTGTTTTTT. This translates into CASSNCALAGTGELFF.

The rearrangement joins TRBV13 to TRBJ2-1; 10 bases line up with TRBD2. Germline CDR1 reads PRHDT; CDR2 reads FYEKMQ (reference sequence). V was pared by 2 bases and J by 6 bases, with 4 bases of the junction left unmatched. This CDR3 is 15 amino acids long. This CDR3 is CASSLLAGALNEQFF. CDR3 DNA sequence: TGTGCCAGCAGCTTACTAGCGGGAGCCCTCAATGAGCAGTTCTTC.

The CDR3 protein is CATSRDEVARRIGEQFF. Here the CDR3 DNA reads TGTGCCACCAGCAGAGATGAGGTGGCCCGACGAATCGGTGAGCAGTTCTTC. The chain employs TRBV15 and TRBJ2-1, with D uncertain. The CDR3 has 17 residues. Germline lookup yields CDR1 LNHNV and CDR2 YYDKDF (reference sequence). The ends were cut back, 0 bases at V and 9 bases at J, with 21 bases in the middle. Filled out from reference TRBV15 and TRBJ2-1, the complete variable domain reads DAMVIQNPRYQVTQFGKPVTLSCSQTLNHNVMYWYQQKSSQAPKLLFHYYDKDFNNEADTPDNFQSRRPNTSFCFLDIRSPGLGDTAMYLCATSRDEVARRIGEQFFGPGTRLTVL.

The chain uses TRBV12-5 and TRBJ2-1; TRBD2 matches 7 bases. Germline assignment: CDR1 LGHNT and CDR2 FRNRAP. The CDR3 totals 14 residues. The V gene end was trimmed by 6 bases and the J gene end by 5 bases; junction bases not matched to a gene: 7. The CDR3 loop reads CASGPRGGNNEQFF. CDR3 nucleotides: TGTGCTAGTGGCCCCCGGGGAGGGAACAATGAGCAGTTCTTC.

This chain connects TRBV4-1 to TRBJ2-1; the D gene is possibly TRBD2 (5 bases). The CDR3 runs 17 residues. The ends were cut back, 4 bases at V and 0 bases at J, with 16 bases in the middle. The germline CDR1 and CDR2 sequences are MGHRA and YSYEKL. CDR3 in amino acids: CASSPKTSPGSYNEQFF. As DNA, the CDR3 is TGCGCCAGCAGCCCAAAAACTAGTCCTGGCTCCTACAATGAGCAGTTCTTC.

This chain uses TRBV19 with TRBJ2-1; the D gene is possibly TRBD1 (6 bases). CDR1 LNHDA and CDR2 SQIVND come from the germline V gene (reference sequence). Trimming left V 7 bases short and J 4 bases short, with 14 bases between. The CDR3 covers 14 residues. CDR3 amino acids: CASKATGAYNEQFF. Written as DNA, the CDR3 is TGTGCCAGTAAGGCGACAGGAGCGTACAATGAGCAGTTCTTC.

J is TRBJ2-3 and V is TRBV19, with D uncertain. Germline V gene data show CDR1 as LNHDA and CDR2 as SQIVND (reference sequence). The CDR3 is made up of 12 amino acids. V lost 4 bases and J 5 bases, leaving 7 bases between the germline ends. In DNA, the CDR3 is TGTGCCAGTAGTACGCGGTTAGATACGCAGTATTTT. Translated: CASSTRLDTQYF.

J is TRBJ2-7 and V is TRBV7-9; TRBD1 is a possible D gene (6 bases). CDR3 length: 13 residues. CDR1 is SEHNR, CDR2 FQNEAQ, per germline (reference sequence). The V end was cut by 5 bases, the J end by 4 bases, with 12 bases between. In nucleotides, the CDR3 is TGTGCCAGCAGCCCTCTACAGGGATACGAGCAGTACTTC. This translates into CASSPLQGYEQYF.